This TCR beta chain was captured in a study of T cell responses to AZD1222 COVID-19 vaccine. Losses at the gene ends were 6 bases for V and 2 bases for J; bases not matched to a gene: 6. This CDR3 comprises 14 residues. Germline V CDR1 and CDR2: MNHEY, SMNVEV (reference sequence). TCRdb's table, derived via immunoSEQ multiplex PCR, lists solely in-frame clones and lacks some. Here the sample spans more than 100,000 clones, 75% to 95% being singletons. V usage is TRBV27 and J usage is TRBJ2-7; TRBD2 aligns across 8 bases. The specimen was peripheral blood, collected on day 0 of AZD1222 vaccination. This TCR derives from an adult in good health. CDR3 in DNA: TGTGCCAGCAGCTCGGGGACTAGACCCTACGAGCAGTACTTC. It is translated as CASSSGTRPYEQYF.